This TCR beta chain was profiled in a study of T cell repertoires and HLA-DP antigens. About the study: Pre-culture CD4+ samples used around 1,100 ng DNA versus about 210 ng for CD137+CD4+ sorts.

CDR1 MDHEN and CDR2 SYDVKM come from the germline V gene. V was shortened by 4 bases and J by 8 bases, with 14 bases between the two germline ends. The CDR3 extends over 13 amino acids. For this clone: Its antigen is currently unknown.

The protocol was immunoSEQ multiplex PCR, while the TCRdb copy is restricted to in-frame clones and leaves out a portion. The sample lists some 110,000 clones; 80% to 95% were seen once. The clonotype originates from a woman in her late teens or twenties in good health and CMV-seronegative. Sequenced sample: CD4+ T cells from PBMCs. The chain links TRBV28 to TRBJ1-2; D is perhaps TRBD1 (5 bases). The DNA for the CDR3 is TGTGCCAGCAGTTCAGGGTTTTCTATCGGCTACACCTTC. Its translation: CASSSGFSIGYTF.